This T cell receptor (beta chain) was recorded in a study of response to subunit inactivated influenza vaccine. Whole-study results and caveats: Each seasonal flu vaccination may recruit only limited new T cells, authors suggested.

This clonotype was counted a few times. The antigen is not known. TCRdb redid the calling of the RT-PCR reads with MiXCR, one entry per CDR3 protein. This table holds more than 700,000 distinct CDR3 sequences, roughly 20% found once. The CDR3 has 15 residues. Between the trimmed V and J ends, which lost 8 bases and 0 bases, there was a span of 17 bases. The sample was PBMCs from blood, taken more than 4 days after vaccination. The sequence was collected from a man aged 45 to 65 who received an inactivated influenza vaccine. V usage is TRBV12-3 or TRBV12-4 and J usage is TRBJ2-7, with D tentatively TRBD2 (8 bases). The CDR3 DNA follows: TGTGCCAGCGCCCTTAGCGGGACAGTCTCCTACGAGCAGTACTTC. Translating it yields CASALSGTVSYEQYF.